These 30 T cell receptor beta chains originate from one sample sequenced in a study of shared clonotypes between healthy human individuals. Generated by immunoSEQ multiplex PCR, the TCRdb table keeps only in-frame clones and is missing some. The sample yields about 1.1 million clones, roughly 80% seen once. The sample was memory CD4+ T cells from PBMCs. Subset defined: CD45RA-negative fraction. These receptors were taken from a man aged 18 to 35 in good health. Some clones in this sample may be carry-over from other donors' samples.

This sequence joins TRBV9 and TRBJ2-3; 9 bases map to TRBD1. The CDR3 extends over 16 amino acids. V lost 1 base, J lost 1 base, and 4 bases stayed unmatched. CDR1 SGDLS and CDR2 YYNGEE come from the germline V gene. The CDR3 DNA reads as TGTGCCAGCAGCGTATTACAGGGGGCTGGCACAGATACGCAGTATTTT. Translating it yields CASSVLQGAGTDTQYF.

The chain combines TRBV6-6 with TRBJ2-3; the D is unclear. The germline gives CDR1 MNHNY, CDR2 SVGAGI (reference sequence). Deletions cut 0 bases from V and 0 bases from J, with 10 bases between. This CDR3 has 16 amino acids. CDR3 bases: TGTGCCAGCAGTTACTCGGGAAGCTCTAGCACAGATACGCAGTATTTT. Its protein is CASSYSGSSSTDTQYF.

This chain connects TRBV7-2 to TRBJ2-5, with 8 positions matching TRBD1. The CDR3 length is 12 residues. Germline CDR1 is SGHTA and CDR2 is FQGNSA. The junction had 4 bases not matched to a gene; V was cut back by 8 bases and J by 5 bases. The CDR3 sequence: CASERQGETQYF. As DNA, the CDR3 is TGTGCCAGCGAGCGACAGGGGGAGACCCAGTACTTC.

A few counts support this clone. This chain links TRBV18 with TRBJ1-3; 9 nucleotides line up with TRBD1. Germline CDR1 is KGHSH and CDR2 is LQKENI. Trimming at V came to 3 bases and at J to 3 bases, leaving 3 bases not matched to a gene. CDR3 length: 15 amino acids. The CDR3 nucleotides are TGTGCCAGCTCACCGGGACAGGGTGGTGGAAACACCATATATTTT. Amino acid sequence: CASSPGQGGGNTIYF.

CDR3: CASSFRASHTGELFF. Written as DNA, the CDR3 is TGCGCCAGCAGCTTCCGGGCCAGCCACACCGGGGAGCTGTTTTTT. This chain uses TRBV5-1 with TRBJ2-2, with D unresolved. Germline-derived CDR1 and CDR2 are SGHRS and YFSETQ. The CDR3 spans 15 residues. V dropped 2 bases and J dropped 3 bases, with 11 bases sitting between them.

The chain couples TRBV27 to TRBJ2-2; 10 positions match TRBD2. The CDR3 has 21 amino acids. J lost 4 bases, V lost 8 bases, and 25 bases had no gene match. The germline CDR1 and CDR2 sequences are MNHEY and SMNVEV (reference sequence). The CDR3 DNA reads TGTGCCAGCCGGGGAGGGACTCCCGCCCGAGCGGGAGGGACCTGCACCGGGGAGCTGTTTTTT. It codes for CASRGGTPARAGGTCTGELFF.

This clone came up a few times. V is TRBV6-4 and J is TRBJ2-2, with 8 bases aligning to TRBD1. CDR1 is MRHNA and CDR2 is SNTAGT in the germline V gene. The CDR3 length is 16 residues. The ends lost 5 bases at V and 4 bases at J; junction bases unmatched: 9. The CDR3 reads CASSTYRGLGTGELFF. CDR3 DNA sequence: TGTGCCAGCAGTACATACAGGGGGTTAGGCACCGGGGAGCTGTTTTTT.

The gene calls are TRBV27 and TRBJ1-5, with a weak D call TRBD1 (6 bases). Germline V gene lookup returns CDR1 MNHEY and CDR2 SMNVEV (reference sequence). V was trimmed by 3 bases and J by 7 bases, leaving 10 bases between them. The length of the CDR3 is 13 residues. CDR3 residues: CASSLYREQPQHF. The CDR3 DNA reads as TGTGCCAGCAGTTTGTACAGGGAGCAGCCCCAGCATTTT.

Written as DNA, the CDR3 is TGCGCCAGCAGCCAAGATCCGGGACAGGGGAATCAGCCCCAGCATTTT. Translating gives CASSQDPGQGNQPQHF. This chain connects TRBV4-1 to TRBJ1-5, with 10 positions matching TRBD1. The CDR3 sequence is 16 residues long. Trimming took 0 bases from V and 4 from J; bases not matched to a gene: 3. The germline V gene encodes CDR1 MGHRA and CDR2 YSYEKL.

This clone showed up just once. A much larger clone differs by one base, so this may be a read error. The V and J genes are TRBV6-1 and TRBJ1-1; possibly TRBD1 for D (6 bases). The V end lost 5 bases, the J end lost 1 base, and 11 bases lay between the germline ends. The length of the CDR3 is 14 residues. From germline, CDR1 is MNHNS and CDR2 SASEGT. CDR3 sequence: CASSLGTSNTEAFF. DNA for the CDR3: TGTGCCAGCAGTTTAGGGACATCGAACACTGAAGCTTTCTTT.

The rearrangement links TRBV6-5 to TRBJ2-1; 9 nucleotides match TRBD2. V shed 6 bases and J 8 bases; nucleotides not matched to a gene: 11. The CDR3 is 15 amino acids. The V gene's germline CDR1 is MNHEY and CDR2 SVGAGI. CDR3 nucleotides: TGTGCCAGCAGCTCTAGGGCTAGCGGGACGTATGAGCAGTTCTTC. Protein: CASSSRASGTYEQFF.

The J gene is TRBJ1-5, the V gene TRBV28; tentatively, D is TRBD1 (5 bases). V was pared by 5 bases and J by 2 bases, with 22 bases between. Germline CDR1 is MDHEN and CDR2 is SYDVKM. The CDR3 covers 18 residues. CDR3: CASSVGTDGLYGNQPQHF. Written as DNA, the CDR3 is TGTGCCAGCAGTGTCGGGACGGATGGGTTGTACGGCAATCAGCCCCAGCATTTT.

This clone occurred a few times. The V gene is TRBV19, the J gene TRBJ2-5; D remains unclear. The ends were cut back, 4 bases at V and 5 bases at J, with 11 bases in the middle. This CDR3 spans 13 amino acids. The germline V gene encodes CDR1 LNHDA and CDR2 SQIVND (reference sequence). DNA for the CDR3: TGTGCCAGTAGTACCCTACGGCGGGAGACCCAGTACTTC. As protein: CASSTLRRETQYF.

The sample holds a few counts of this clone. CDR3 bases: TGTGCCATCAGCTCCTCGGGGGCTGAAGCTTTCTTT. Translating gives CAISSSGAEAFF. V gene TRBV10-3 combines with J gene TRBJ1-1; D possibly corresponds to TRBD1 (5 bases). Trimming took 6 bases from V and 6 from J, leaving 11 bases between them. The CDR3 is made up of 12 amino acids. CDR1 is ENHRY and CDR2 is SYGVKD in the germline V gene.

The chain joins TRBV25-1 to TRBJ1-2; TRBD1 agrees at 9 bases. Trimming cost V 7 bases and J 4 bases; bases outside gene matches: 13. The CDR3 runs to 16 residues. Germline V lookup: CDR1 MGHDK, CDR2 SYGVNS. In nucleotides, the CDR3 is TGTGCCAGCACTTCCGCGGGGACAGGGAATATCTATGGCTACACCTTC. It is translated as CASTSAGTGNIYGYTF.

This sequence joins TRBV5-1 and TRBJ2-5, with TRBD2 matching over 8 bases. CDR3 length: 17 residues. The germline V gene has CDR1 SGHRS and CDR2 YFSETQ. V gave up 6 bases and J gave up 5 bases; unmatched junction bases: 18. The CDR3: CASTTGPPAGDRETQYF. DNA of the CDR3: TGCGCCAGCACCACGGGCCCCCCAGCGGGAGATCGGGAGACCCAGTACTTC.

The chain uses TRBV15 and TRBJ2-3; D uncertain. V was clipped by 11 bases and J by 1 base, with 10 bases between them. Germline values: CDR1 LNHNV, CDR2 YYDKDF (reference sequence). The CDR3 covers 12 residues. CDR3 in DNA: TGTGCCGTTGGTCGGGGCACAGATACGCAGTATTTT. This sequence encodes CAVGRGTDTQYF.

The V call is TRBV28, the J call TRBJ2-3; D call uncertain. This CDR3 is built from 12 residues. Trimming removed 7 bases at V and 1 base at J, with 6 bases between. The V gene's germline CDR1 is MDHEN and CDR2 SYDVKM. CDR3 protein: CASKLGTDTQYF. CDR3 bases: TGTGCCAGCAAGTTAGGCACAGATACGCAGTATTTT. Using reference TRBV28 and TRBJ2-3 for the parts outside the CDR3, the full variable domain is DVKVTQSSRYLVKRTGEKVFLECVQDMDHENMFWYRQDPGLGLRLIYFSYDVKMKEKGDIPEGYSVSREKKERFSLILESASTNQTSMYLCASKLGTDTQYFGPGTRLTVL.

This clone was counted between two and nine times. The chain joins TRBV27 to TRBJ2-6; D not resolved. CDR3 length: 15 residues. Germline CDR1 and CDR2: MNHEY and SMNVEV (reference sequence). V lost 3 bases and J lost 2, with 8 bases in between. In DNA, the CDR3 is TGTGCCAGCAGTTTTAAGGGTCCTGGGGCCAACGTCCTGACTTTC. As protein: CASSFKGPGANVLTF.

This clone was found a few times. The V and J genes are TRBV4-1 and TRBJ2-1, with TRBD2 matching 14 bases. CDR1 and CDR2 (germline): MGHRA, YSYEKL. The CDR3 length is 18 residues. With 1 base clipped from V and 6 bases from J, the junction kept 8 bases outside the gene matches. The CDR3 loop is CASSQVDMGLAGVNEQFF. For the CDR3, the DNA is TGCGCCAGCAGCCAAGTAGACATGGGACTAGCGGGAGTCAATGAGCAGTTCTTC.

The rearrangement joins TRBV7-9 to TRBJ1-2; no clear D. V lost 4 bases, J lost 8 bases, and 11 bases lay in between. The CDR3 is 12 amino acids. In germline, CDR1 is SEHNR, CDR2 FQNEAQ (reference sequence). DNA for the CDR3: TGTGCCAGCAGCTATGGATCCACGGGCTACACCTTC. As protein: CASSYGSTGYTF.

V is TRBV19 and J is TRBJ1-3; D is unresolved. The CDR3 is 14 residues long. With 2 bases removed from V and 2 bases from J, the gap between germline ends came to 7 bases. From germline, CDR1 is LNHDA and CDR2 SQIVND (reference sequence). The chain's CDR3 is CASSISPAGNTIYF. CDR3 bases: TGTGCCAGTAGTATAAGCCCGGCTGGAAACACCATATATTTT.

The V call is TRBV9, the J call TRBJ2-7; D might be TRBD1 or TRBD2, each matching 6 bases. V lost 4 bases, J lost 0 bases, and 14 bases lay in between. The CDR3 contains 15 residues. CDR1 and CDR2 (germline): SGDLS, YYNGEE. CDR3 DNA: TGTGCCAGCAGCCCTGGGGGCGGGGACTCCTACGAGCAGTACTTC. This translates into CASSPGGGDSYEQYF.

This sequence joins TRBV28 and TRBJ1-2; unclear D gene. V lost 6 bases, J lost 1 base, and 21 bases lay in between. This CDR3 spans 17 amino acids. From germline, CDR1 is MDHEN and CDR2 SYDVKM. The CDR3 reads CASSLMRGPRHNYGYTF. In DNA, the CDR3 is TGTGCCAGCAGCCTTATGAGAGGCCCAAGACATAACTATGGCTACACCTTC.

The rearrangement uses TRBV4-1 and TRBJ2-1, with 14 bases fitting TRBD2. Looked up from germline, CDR1 is MGHRA and CDR2 is YSYEKL. This CDR3 contains 18 residues. J was trimmed by 9 bases and V by 1 base; bases with no gene match: 11. The CDR3 sequence is CASSQAVRTSGRFGEQFF. The CDR3 nucleotides read TGCGCCAGCAGCCAAGCCGTGCGGACTAGCGGGAGGTTCGGTGAGCAGTTCTTC.

The CDR3 protein is CASSLVGLAGEETQYF. DNA for the CDR3: TGTGCCAGCAGCTTGGTGGGGCTAGCGGGGGAAGAGACCCAGTACTTC. The chain employs TRBV5-4 and TRBJ2-5; 10 nucleotides align to TRBD2. Germline trimming cut 0 bases from V and 3 bases from J; bases unmatched to any gene: 5. This CDR3 contains 16 residues. Germline CDR1 reads SGHNT; CDR2 reads YYREEE (reference sequence).

The CDR3 loop is CAIRPTATSDNEQFF. The DNA for the CDR3 is TGTGCCATCAGACCCACCGCTACTAGCGACAATGAGCAGTTCTTC. The chain employs TRBV10-3 and TRBJ2-1, with 7 bases aligning to TRBD2. The length of the CDR3 is 15 residues. V lost 6 bases, J lost 5 bases, and 10 bases stayed unmatched. Per the germline V gene, CDR1 is ENHRY and CDR2 is SYGVKD.

The genes are TRBV5-4 and TRBJ2-7; D remains unclear. The CDR3 consists of 13 residues. V lost 4 bases to trimming and J lost 3 bases, with 11 bases between them. CDR1 is SGHNT, CDR2 YYREEE, per germline (reference sequence). CDR3 sequence reads: CASSQDVNYEQYF. In DNA form, the CDR3 reads TGTGCCAGCAGCCAAGATGTCAACTACGAGCAGTACTTC.

The chain combines TRBV28 with TRBJ1-2; 7 bases line up with TRBD1. With V trimmed by 6 bases and J by 7 bases, 2 bases remained unmatched. This CDR3 comprises 11 residues. CDR1 is MDHEN and CDR2 is SYDVKM in the germline V gene. The CDR3 DNA reads as TGTGCCAGCAGCCAGGGGGTTGGCTACACCTTC. Protein: CASSQGVGYTF.

CDR3 in amino acids: CASSGGRGNYGYTF. The CDR3 DNA sequence: TGTGCCAGCAGTGGGGGCAGAGGCAACTATGGCTACACCTTC. The gene calls are TRBV2 and TRBJ1-2, with TRBD1 as a possible D gene (5 bases). The CDR3 is 14 residues long. The germline V gene has CDR1 SNHLY and CDR2 FYNNEI. Trimming left V 4 bases short and J 2 bases short, with 11 bases between.